This TCR beta chain came from a study of cytomegalovirus exposure and HLA in healthy donors. The CDR3 consists of 14 residues. V dropped 2 bases and J dropped 4; count of bases not matched to a gene: 2. The germline gives CDR1 SEHNR, CDR2 FQNEAQ (reference sequence). Study conclusions and caveats: The study put some 160 TCR beta chains on its list as cytomegalovirus-associated. What was likely a sequencing artifact was a cluster of highly shared sequence variants.

With respect to this clone: Antigen specificity is unknown.

Recording of this donor's CMV serostatus was not done. The PCR had 60 Vbeta and 13 Jbeta primers. Profiling relied on immunoSEQ multiplex PCR, and the TCRdb table lists in-frame clones only, not all of them. The profile shows 150,000 to 200,000 clones, roughly 80% of them singletons. Sequencing was done on a sample of PBMCs. This rearrangement joins TRBV7-9 to TRBJ2-7; 10 nucleotides align to TRBD2. This receptor was identified in a human donor in good health. CDR3 region: CASSLSGGGYEQYF. The CDR3 DNA follows: TGTGCCAGCAGCTTAAGCGGGGGGGGTTACGAGCAGTACTTC.